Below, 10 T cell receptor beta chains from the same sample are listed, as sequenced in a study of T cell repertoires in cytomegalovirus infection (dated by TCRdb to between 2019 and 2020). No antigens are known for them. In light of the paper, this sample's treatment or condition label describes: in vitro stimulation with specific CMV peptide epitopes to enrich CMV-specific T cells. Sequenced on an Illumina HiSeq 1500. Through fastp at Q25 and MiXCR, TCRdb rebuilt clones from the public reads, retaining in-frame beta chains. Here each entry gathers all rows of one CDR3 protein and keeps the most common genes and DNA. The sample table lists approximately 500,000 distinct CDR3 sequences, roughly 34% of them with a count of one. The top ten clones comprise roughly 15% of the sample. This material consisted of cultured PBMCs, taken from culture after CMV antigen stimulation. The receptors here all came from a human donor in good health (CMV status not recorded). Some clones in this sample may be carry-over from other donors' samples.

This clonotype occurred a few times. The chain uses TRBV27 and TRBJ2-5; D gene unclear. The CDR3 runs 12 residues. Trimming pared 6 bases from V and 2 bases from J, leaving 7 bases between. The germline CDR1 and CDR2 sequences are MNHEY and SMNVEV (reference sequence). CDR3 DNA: TGTGCCAGCAGCGATCAGCAAGAGACCCAGTACTTC. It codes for CASSDQQETQYF.

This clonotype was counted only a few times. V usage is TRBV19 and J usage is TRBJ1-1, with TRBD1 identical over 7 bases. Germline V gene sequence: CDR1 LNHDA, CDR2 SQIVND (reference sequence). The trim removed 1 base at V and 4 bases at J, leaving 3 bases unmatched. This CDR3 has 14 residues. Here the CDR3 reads CASSIAGQFTEAFF. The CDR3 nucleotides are TGTGCCAGTAGTATAGCGGGACAGTTCACTGAAGCTTTCTTT.

The DNA for the CDR3 is TGTGCCAGCAGTCTGATCACGGCGGGAACCTACAATGAGCAGTTCTTC. This encodes CASSLITAGTYNEQFF. V is TRBV28 and J is TRBJ2-1; weak D call: TRBD2 (6 bases). The V gene lost 5 bases and the J gene lost 2 bases, with 16 bases spanning the gap. From germline, CDR1 is MDHEN and CDR2 SYDVKM. The CDR3 totals 16 residues.

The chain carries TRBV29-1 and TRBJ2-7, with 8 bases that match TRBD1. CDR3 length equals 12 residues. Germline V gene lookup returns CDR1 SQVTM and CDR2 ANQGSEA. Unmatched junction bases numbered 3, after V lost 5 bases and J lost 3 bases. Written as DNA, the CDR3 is TGCAGCGTTTTAGGGACAGGCTACGAGCAGTACTTC. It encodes CSVLGTGYEQYF.

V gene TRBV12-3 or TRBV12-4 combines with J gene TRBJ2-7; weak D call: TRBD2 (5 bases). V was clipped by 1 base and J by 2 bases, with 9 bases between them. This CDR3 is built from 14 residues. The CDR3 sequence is CASSLVGVTYEQYF. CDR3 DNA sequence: TGTGCCAGCAGTTTAGTGGGAGTGACCTACGAGCAGTACTTC.

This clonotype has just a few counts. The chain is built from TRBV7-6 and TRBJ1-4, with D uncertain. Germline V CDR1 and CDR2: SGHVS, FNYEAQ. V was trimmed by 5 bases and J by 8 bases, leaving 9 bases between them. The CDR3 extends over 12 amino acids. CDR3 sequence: CASSPGSEKLFF. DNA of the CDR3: TGTGCCAGCAGCCCGGGGAGCGAAAAACTGTTTTTT.

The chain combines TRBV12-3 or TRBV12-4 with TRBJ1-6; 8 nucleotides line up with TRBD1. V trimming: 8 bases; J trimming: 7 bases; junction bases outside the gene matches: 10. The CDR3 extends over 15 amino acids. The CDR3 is CASQLRDRQNSPLHF. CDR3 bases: TGTGCCAGCCAACTGAGGGACAGGCAAAATTCACCCCTCCACTTT.

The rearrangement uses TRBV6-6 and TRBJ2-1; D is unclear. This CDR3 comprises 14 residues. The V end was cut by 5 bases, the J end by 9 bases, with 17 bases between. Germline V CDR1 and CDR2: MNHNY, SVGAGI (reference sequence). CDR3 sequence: CASSPRWNGAEQFF. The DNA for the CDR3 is TGTGCCAGCAGTCCTAGATGGAATGGTGCTGAGCAGTTCTTC.

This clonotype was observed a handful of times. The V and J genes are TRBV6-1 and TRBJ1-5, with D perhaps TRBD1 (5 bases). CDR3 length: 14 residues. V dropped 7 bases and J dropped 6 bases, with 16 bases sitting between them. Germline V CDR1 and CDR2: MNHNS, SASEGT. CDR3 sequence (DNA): TGTGCCAGCACCTCCAGGGTGAGAGGTCAGCCCCAGCATTTT. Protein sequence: CASTSRVRGQPQHF.

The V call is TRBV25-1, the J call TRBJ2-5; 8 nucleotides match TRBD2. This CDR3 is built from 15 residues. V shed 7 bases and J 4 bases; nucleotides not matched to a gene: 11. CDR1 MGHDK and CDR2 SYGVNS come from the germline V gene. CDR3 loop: CASTRLAREVETQYF. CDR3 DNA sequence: TGTGCCAGCACCCGACTAGCGAGAGAGGTAGAGACCCAGTACTTC.